This T cell receptor (beta chain) was retrieved from a study of shared clonotypes between healthy human individuals. Produced via immunoSEQ multiplex PCR; TCRdb's table is partial and in-frame only. The sample has 550,000 to 850,000 clones; approximately 79% are singletons. Trimming left V 8 bases short and J 3 bases short, with 14 bases between. CDR3 length equals 13 residues. CDR1 and CDR2 from the germline V gene are MDHEN and SYDVKM. The sequenced sample was memory CD4+ T cells sorted from blood. Documented subset: CD45RA-negative fraction. The rearrangement joins TRBV28 to TRBJ2-7; TRBD1 is a possible D gene (5 bases). The receptor was isolated from a woman aged 30 to 39 in good health. This CDR3 is CASSTTDHYEQYF. The CDR3 nucleotides read TGTGCCAGCTCAACGACAGACCACTACGAGCAGTACTTC.